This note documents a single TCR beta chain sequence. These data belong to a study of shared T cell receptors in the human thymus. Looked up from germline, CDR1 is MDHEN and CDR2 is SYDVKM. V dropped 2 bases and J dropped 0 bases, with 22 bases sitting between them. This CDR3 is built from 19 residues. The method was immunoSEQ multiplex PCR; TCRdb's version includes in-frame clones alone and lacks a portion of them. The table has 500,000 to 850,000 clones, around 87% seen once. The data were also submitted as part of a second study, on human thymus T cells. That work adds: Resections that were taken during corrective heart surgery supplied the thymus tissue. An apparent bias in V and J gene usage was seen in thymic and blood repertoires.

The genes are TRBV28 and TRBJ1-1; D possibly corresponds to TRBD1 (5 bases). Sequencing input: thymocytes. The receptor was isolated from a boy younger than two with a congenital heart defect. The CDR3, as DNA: TGTGCCAGCAGTTTACCAGGGTGTAACCCGATCTTCATGAACACTGAAGCTTTCTTT. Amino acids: CASSLPGCNPIFMNTEAFF. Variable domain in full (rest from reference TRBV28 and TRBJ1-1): DVKVTQSSRYLVKRTGEKVFLECVQDMDHENMFWYRQDPGLGLRLIYFSYDVKMKEKGDIPEGYSVSREKKERFSLILESASTNQTSMYLCASSLPGCNPIFMNTEAFFGQGTRLTVV.